This T cell receptor beta chain was obtained from a study of T cells in Graves' hyperthyroidism and ophthalmopathy. The study's findings and limits: Ophthalmopathy was separated from stable hyperthyroidism by a 13 V-J model.

Germline values: CDR1 MNHEY, CDR2 SVGEGT. CDR3 length equals 18 residues. V was cut by 2 bases and J by 2 bases, with 18 bases left in between. In this sample, this clonotype turned up a few times. Its antigen remains unknown. Researchers amplified the TCR beta CDR3 regions from RNA transcripts. First-round RT-PCR targeting the TCR CDR3 was performed with the HTBI primer set. From the multiplex PCR reads, TCRdb called clonotypes with MiXCR, one entry per CDR3 protein. The data show 450,000 to 550,000 distinct CDR3 sequences, with roughly 25% seen just once and roughly 10% held by the top ten. The sample consisted of blood. J is TRBJ2-2 and V is TRBV6-2 or TRBV6-3; D remains unclear. The TCR comes from a woman younger than 45 with Graves' ophthalmopathy. Here the CDR3 reads CASSYPSVTRSNTGELFF. CDR3 DNA: TGTGCCAGCAGTTACCCCTCCGTGACGCGGTCTAACACCGGGGAGCTGTTTTTT.